These T cell receptor beta chains were read from a single sample in a study of CD8 T cells in ankylosing spondylitis. TCRdb re-called the 5' RACE reads through MiXCR, storing one row per CDR3 protein. This sample has fewer than 650,000 distinct CDR3 sequences; 10% to 15% occur once, and the top ten carry under 7.5%. The sample consisted of blood, either unsorted or a sorted T cell fraction (not recorded which). The receptors originated from a male donor with ankylosing spondylitis. Each CDR3 is given with its conserved first and last residue.

>TRBJ2-1|TRBV18
CASSPASGDNEQFF
>TRBJ2-1|TRBV7-2
CASSHAPPAYNEQFF
>TRBJ1-2|TRBV20-1
CSARGSSYGYTF
>TRBJ2-2|TRBV5-1
CASGSNTGELFF
>TRBJ1-4|TRBV27
CASSFVQGRANEKLFF
>TRBJ2-7|TRBV27
CASSLSVRGRYEQYF
>TRBJ2-5|TRBV29-1
CSVTTGGGETQYF
>TRBJ2-2|TRBV7-9
CASSFPLGGQNTGELFF
>TRBJ2-1|TRBV27
CASSLGSPGVGEQFF
>TRBJ2-3|TRBV4-1
CASSQGSGYTDTQYF
>TRBJ2-5|TRBV11-2
CASSLRGGERKETQYF
>TRBJ1-4|TRBV4-2
CASSSLETLGEKLFF
>TRBJ2-7|TRBV6-1
CASSEAGLAYEQYF
>TRBJ1-6|TRBV28
CASRPPTGSNSPLHF
>TRBJ1-2|TRBV6-1
CASSLREPNYGYTF
>TRBJ2-1|TRBV7-9
CASSQSTGVGYNEQFF
>TRBJ1-1|TRBV29-1
CSVEDRGGGPNTEAFF
>TRBJ1-2|TRBV18
CASSPIQGQDYGYTF
>TRBJ1-2|TRBV4-1
CASSQIPTGRIGYTF
>TRBJ2-2|TRBV18
CASSPMTSGNTGELFF
>TRBJ2-6|TRBV11-1
CASSRIWADSPGANVLTF
>TRBJ2-1|TRBV20-1
CSGTSGPYNEQFF
>TRBJ1-1|TRBV11-2
CASSENRRMNTEAFF
>TRBJ2-1|TRBV6-1
CASSPGLRHNEQFF
>TRBJ2-7|TRBV20-1
CSANPSGYSYEQYF
>TRBJ2-1|TRBV20-1
CSAPRRLGPSSYNEQFF
>TRBJ2-2|TRBV5-1
CASSLLGGTANTGELFF
>TRBJ1-5|TRBV20-1
CSARGQGTGQPQHF
>TRBJ2-7|TRBV15
CATSLLSARRGEQYF
>TRBJ2-3|TRBV5-1
CASSSPGSGRDTQYF
>TRBJ2-7|TRBV20-1
CSASPPKSNEFTRGTYEQYF
>TRBJ2-5|TRBV20-1
CSGLGGRETQYF
>TRBJ1-2|TRBV15
CATSRGQPTNYGYTF
>TRBJ1-2|TRBV6-6
CASSTTGNYGYTF
>TRBJ2-5|TRBV12-3/TRBV12-4
CASTPNLGAPRDQYF
>TRBJ2-7|TRBV20-1
CSAKGLAGGWSYEQYF
>TRBJ2-3|TRBV20-1
CSAWTSGRADTQYF
>TRBJ1-1|TRBV20-1
CSGTRNTEAFF
>TRBJ2-1|TRBV5-1
CASYLLAKGYNEQFF
>TRBJ2-7|TRBV30
CAWREKVGEQYF
>TRBJ1-3|TRBV5-1
CASSFGPPGQGTSSGNTIYF